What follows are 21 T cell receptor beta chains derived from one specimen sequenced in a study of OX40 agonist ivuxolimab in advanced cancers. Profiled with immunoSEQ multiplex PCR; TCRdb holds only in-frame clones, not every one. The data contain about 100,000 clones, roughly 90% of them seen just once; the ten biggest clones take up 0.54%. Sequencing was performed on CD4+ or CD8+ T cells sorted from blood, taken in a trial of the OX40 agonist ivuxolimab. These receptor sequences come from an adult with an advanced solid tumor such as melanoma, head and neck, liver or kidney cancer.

CDR3: CASSFSGQETQYF. CDR3 DNA sequence: TGCGCCAGCAGCTTTTCGGGACAAGAGACCCAGTACTTC. The genes are TRBV5-1 and TRBJ2-5, with D perhaps matching TRBD2 (5 bases). CDR1 is SGHRS, CDR2 YFSETQ, per germline. V lost 2 bases, J lost 2 bases, and 7 bases lay in between. The CDR3 is 13 amino acids.

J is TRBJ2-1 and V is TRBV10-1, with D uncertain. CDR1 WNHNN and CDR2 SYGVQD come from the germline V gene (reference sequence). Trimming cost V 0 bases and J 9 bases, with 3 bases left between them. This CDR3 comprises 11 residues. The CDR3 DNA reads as TGCGCCAGCAGTGAGTCGGGTGAGCAGTTCTTC. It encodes CASSESGEQFF.

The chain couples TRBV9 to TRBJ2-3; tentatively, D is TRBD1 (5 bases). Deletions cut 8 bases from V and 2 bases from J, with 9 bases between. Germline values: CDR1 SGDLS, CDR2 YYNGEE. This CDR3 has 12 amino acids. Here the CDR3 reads CASDRITDTQYF. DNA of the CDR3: TGTGCCAGTGACAGAATCACAGATACGCAGTATTTT.

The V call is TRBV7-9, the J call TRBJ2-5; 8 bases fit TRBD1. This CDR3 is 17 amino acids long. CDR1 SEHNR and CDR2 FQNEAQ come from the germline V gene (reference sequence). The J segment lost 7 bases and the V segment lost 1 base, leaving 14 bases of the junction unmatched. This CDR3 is CASSLGGAQGAWGTQYF. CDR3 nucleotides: TGTGCCAGCAGCTTAGGAGGGGCGCAGGGGGCCTGGGGGACCCAGTACTTC.

The CDR3 protein is CASSIGQRMNTEAFF. As DNA, the CDR3 is TGTGCCAGTAGTATAGGACAGAGAATGAACACTGAAGCTTTCTTT. This chain links TRBV19 with TRBJ1-1, with a possible D match to TRBD1 (5 bases). V was cut by 1 base and J by 0 bases, with 9 bases left in between. In germline, CDR1 is LNHDA, CDR2 SQIVND (reference sequence). CDR3 length: 15 amino acids. Full variable domain (rest looked up from reference TRBV19 and TRBJ1-1): DGGITQSPKYLFRKEGQNVTLSCEQNLNHDAMYWYRQDPGQGLRLIYYSQIVNDFQKGDIAEGYSVSREKKESFPLTVTSAQKNPTAFYLCASSIGQRMNTEAFFGQGTRLTVV.

The CDR3, as DNA: TGTGCCAGCAGTTTCCCCCCCGGCGAGCAGCCCCAGCATTTT. This encodes CASSFPPGEQPQHF. The chain has TRBV28 and TRBJ1-5; D gene unclear. The germline gives CDR1 MDHEN, CDR2 SYDVKM. V lost 3 bases to trimming and J lost 7 bases, with 13 bases between them. The CDR3 is 14 residues long.

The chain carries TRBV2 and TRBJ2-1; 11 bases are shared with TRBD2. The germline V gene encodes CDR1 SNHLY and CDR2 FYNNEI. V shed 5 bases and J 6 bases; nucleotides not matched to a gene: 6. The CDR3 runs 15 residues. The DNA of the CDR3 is TGTGCCAGCAGTTATACTAGCGGGGGATCCAATGAGCAGTTCTTC. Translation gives CASSYTSGGSNEQFF. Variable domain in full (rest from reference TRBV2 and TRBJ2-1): EPEVTQTPSHQVTQMGQEVILRCVPISNHLYFYWYRQILGQKVEFLVSFYNNEISEKSEIFDDQFSVERPDGSNFTLKIRSTKLEDSAMYFCASSYTSGGSNEQFFGPGTRLTVL.

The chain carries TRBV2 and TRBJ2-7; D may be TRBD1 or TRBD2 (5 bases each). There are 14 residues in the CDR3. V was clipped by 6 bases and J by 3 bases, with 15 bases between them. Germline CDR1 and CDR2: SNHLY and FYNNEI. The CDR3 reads CASSAGTDNYEQYF. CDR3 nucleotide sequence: TGTGCCAGCAGCGCCGGGACGGACAACTACGAGCAGTACTTC.

The chain's CDR3 is CASSLDRMSYNSYEQYF. In DNA, the CDR3 is TGTGCCAGCAGCTTAGATCGTATGAGCTACAACTCCTACGAGCAGTACTTC. J is TRBJ2-7 and V is TRBV11-2; D uncertain. The CDR3 runs 17 residues. CDR1 is SGHAT, CDR2 FQNNGV, per germline. The V and J ends lost 0 bases and 0 bases respectively, with 15 bases between them. The full variable domain, in which reference TRBV11-2 and TRBJ2-7 provide the parts outside the CDR3, is EAGVAQSPRYKIIEKRQSVAFWCNPISGHATLYWYQQILGQGPKLLIQFQNNGVVDDSQLPKDRFSAERLKGVDSTLKIQPAKLEDSAVYLCASSLDRMSYNSYEQYFGPGTRLTVT.

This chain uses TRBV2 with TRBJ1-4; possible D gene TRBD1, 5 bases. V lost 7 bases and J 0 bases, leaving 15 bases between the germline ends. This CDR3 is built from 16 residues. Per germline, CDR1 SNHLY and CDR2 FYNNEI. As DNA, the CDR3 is TGTGCCAGCAACCGACAGAGGTCGGCAACTAATGAAAAACTGTTTTTT. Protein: CASNRQRSATNEKLFF.

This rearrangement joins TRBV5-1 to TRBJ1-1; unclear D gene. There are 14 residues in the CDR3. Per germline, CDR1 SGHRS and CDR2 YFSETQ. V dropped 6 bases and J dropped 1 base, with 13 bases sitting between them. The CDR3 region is CASTALAGNTEAFF. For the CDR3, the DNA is TGCGCCAGCACCGCGTTGGCGGGGAACACTGAAGCTTTCTTT.

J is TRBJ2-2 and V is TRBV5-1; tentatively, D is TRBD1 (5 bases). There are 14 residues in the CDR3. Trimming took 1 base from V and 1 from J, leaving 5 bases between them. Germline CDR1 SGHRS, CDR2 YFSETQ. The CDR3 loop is CASSLRGNTGELFF. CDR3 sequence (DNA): TGCGCCAGCAGCTTGAGGGGGAACACCGGGGAGCTGTTTTTT.

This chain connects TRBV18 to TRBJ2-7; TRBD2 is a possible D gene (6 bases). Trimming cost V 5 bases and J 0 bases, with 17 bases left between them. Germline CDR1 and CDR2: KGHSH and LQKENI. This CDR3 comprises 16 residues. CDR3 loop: CASSEVPGRSSYEQYF. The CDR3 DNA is TGTGCCAGCTCAGAGGTTCCAGGGAGGAGCTCCTACGAGCAGTACTTC.

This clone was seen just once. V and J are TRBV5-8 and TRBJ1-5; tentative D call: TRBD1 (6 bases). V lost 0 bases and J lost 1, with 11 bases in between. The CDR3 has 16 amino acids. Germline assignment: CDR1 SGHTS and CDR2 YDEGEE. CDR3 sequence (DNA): TGTGCCAGCAGCTTGGGGGCAGGGGTGAGCAATCAGCCCCAGCATTTT. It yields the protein CASSLGAGVSNQPQHF.

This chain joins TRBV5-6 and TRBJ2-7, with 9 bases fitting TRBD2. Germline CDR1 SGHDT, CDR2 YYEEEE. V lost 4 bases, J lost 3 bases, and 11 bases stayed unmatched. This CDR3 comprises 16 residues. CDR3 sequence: CASSLLKTSGVYEQYF. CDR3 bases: TGTGCCAGCAGCCTCCTAAAGACTAGCGGAGTCTACGAGCAGTACTTC.

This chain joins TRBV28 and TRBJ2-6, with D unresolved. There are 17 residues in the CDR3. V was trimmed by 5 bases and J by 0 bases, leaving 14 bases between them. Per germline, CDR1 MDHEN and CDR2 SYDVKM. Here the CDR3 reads CASSPPGHISGANVLTF. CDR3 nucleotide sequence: TGTGCCAGCAGTCCCCCCGGGCACATCTCTGGGGCCAACGTCCTGACTTTC.

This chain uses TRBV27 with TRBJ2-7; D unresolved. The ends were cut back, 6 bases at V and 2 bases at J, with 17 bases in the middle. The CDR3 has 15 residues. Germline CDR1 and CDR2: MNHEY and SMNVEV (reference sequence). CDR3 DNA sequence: TGTGCCAGCAGCCGAGAGCGCCCGAGTCCCTACGAGCAGTACTTC. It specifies CASSRERPSPYEQYF.

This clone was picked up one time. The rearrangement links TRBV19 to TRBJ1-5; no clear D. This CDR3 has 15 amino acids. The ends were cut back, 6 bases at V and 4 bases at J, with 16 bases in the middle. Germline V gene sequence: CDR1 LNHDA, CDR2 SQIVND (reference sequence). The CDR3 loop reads CASRFSTGWNQPQHF. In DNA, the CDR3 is TGTGCCAGTAGGTTTAGTACGGGTTGGAATCAGCCCCAGCATTTT.

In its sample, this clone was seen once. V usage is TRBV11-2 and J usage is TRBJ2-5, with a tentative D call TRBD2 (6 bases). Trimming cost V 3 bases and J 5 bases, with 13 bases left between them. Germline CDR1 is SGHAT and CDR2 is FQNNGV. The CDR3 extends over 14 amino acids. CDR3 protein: CASSLSGFEETQYF. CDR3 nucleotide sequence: TGTGCCAGCAGCTTGAGCGGGTTTGAGGAGACCCAGTACTTC. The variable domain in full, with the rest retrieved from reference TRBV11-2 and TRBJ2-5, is EAGVAQSPRYKIIEKRQSVAFWCNPISGHATLYWYQQILGQGPKLLIQFQNNGVVDDSQLPKDRFSAERLKGVDSTLKIQPAKLEDSAVYLCASSLSGFEETQYFGPGTRLLVL.

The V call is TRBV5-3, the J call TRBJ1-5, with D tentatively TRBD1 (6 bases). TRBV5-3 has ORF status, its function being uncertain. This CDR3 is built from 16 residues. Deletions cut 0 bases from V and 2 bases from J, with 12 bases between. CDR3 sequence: CARSLVAQGGNQPQHF. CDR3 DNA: TGTGCCAGAAGCTTGGTAGCACAGGGAGGCAATCAGCCCCAGCATTTT.

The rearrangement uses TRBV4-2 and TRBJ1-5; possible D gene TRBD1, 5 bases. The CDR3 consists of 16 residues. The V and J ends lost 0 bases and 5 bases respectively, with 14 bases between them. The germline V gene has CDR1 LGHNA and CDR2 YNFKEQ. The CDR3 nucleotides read TGTGCCAGCAGCCAAGATACAGGCAGGGAAGATCAGCCCCAGCATTTT. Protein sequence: CASSQDTGREDQPQHF.